One sample yielded the 32 T cell receptor beta chains listed below, sequenced in a study of shared clonotypes between healthy human individuals. Positively selected for CCR7, the CD45RO-negative cells used as naive CD8 cells excluded terminally differentiated effector memory CD45RA+ cells. Clones were read by immunoSEQ multiplex PCR, and TCRdb kept only the in-frame ones, dropping some. The sample records some 2.1 million clones, roughly 95% being singletons. The material sequenced was naive CD8+ T cells sorted from blood. Source of these receptors: a man aged 18-30 years in good health.

This clone was observed a single time. This CDR3 is CATSSPQVDLYGYTF. CDR3 in DNA: TGTGCCACCAGCAGTCCGCAGGTCGACCTCTATGGCTACACCTTC. The chain recombines TRBV15 with TRBJ1-2; D call uncertain. Germline V gives CDR1 LNHNV, CDR2 YYDKDF (reference sequence). V was shortened by 3 bases and J by 4 bases, with 15 bases between the two germline ends. The CDR3 covers 15 residues. The entire variable domain, with the rest obtained from reference TRBV15 and TRBJ1-2, is as follows: DAMVIQNPRYQVTQFGKPVTLSCSQTLNHNVMYWYQQKSSQAPKLLFHYYDKDFNNEADTPDNFQSRRPNTSFCFLDIRSPGLGDTAMYLCATSSPQVDLYGYTFGSGTRLTVV.

V is TRBV9 and J is TRBJ2-1; D call uncertain. The CDR3 is 14 amino acids. Per germline, CDR1 SGDLS and CDR2 YYNGEE. V gave up 2 bases and J gave up 5 bases, with 11 bases separating them. CDR3 nucleotide sequence: TGTGCCAGCAGCGTTCTCGCCTGGGACAATGAGCAGTTCTTC. Translated, it gives CASSVLAWDNEQFF. The variable domain in full, with the rest retrieved from reference TRBV9 and TRBJ2-1, is DSGVTQTPKHLITATGQRVTLRCSPRSGDLSVYWYQQSLDQGLQFLIQYYNGEERAKGNILERFSAQQFPDLHSELNLSSLELGDSALYFCASSVLAWDNEQFFGPGTRLTVL.

The chain couples TRBV5-4 to TRBJ2-3; possibly TRBD2 for D (5 bases). V lost 2 bases to trimming and J lost 2 bases, with 9 bases between them. The CDR3 has 14 amino acids. Germline V gene data show CDR1 as SGHNT and CDR2 as YYREEE (reference sequence). The CDR3 nucleotides read TGTGCCAGCAGCTTAACCGGGGACACAGATACGCAGTATTTT. Amino acids: CASSLTGDTDTQYF.

The chain couples TRBV27 to TRBJ1-1; the D gene is possibly TRBD1 (5 bases). Germline V gene data show CDR1 as MNHEY and CDR2 as SMNVEV (reference sequence). The CDR3 runs 16 residues. Trimming removed 1 base at V and 4 bases at J, with 16 bases between. CDR3 in amino acids: CASSLWGPQGGTEAFF. Here the CDR3 DNA reads TGTGCCAGCAGTTTATGGGGACCCCAGGGTGGCACTGAAGCTTTCTTT.

The chain recombines TRBV6-6 with TRBJ2-5, with D uncertain. Deletions cut 2 bases from V and 2 bases from J, with 6 bases between. Germline V gene sequence: CDR1 MNHNY, CDR2 SVGAGI (reference sequence). The CDR3 contains 13 residues. The CDR3 loop reads CASSYGQQETQYF. The CDR3 DNA is TGTGCCAGCAGTTACGGCCAACAAGAGACCCAGTACTTC.

The J gene is TRBJ1-4, the V gene TRBV28; TRBD1 might be the D (5 bases). Germline V gene lookup returns CDR1 MDHEN and CDR2 SYDVKM. V was clipped by 6 bases and J by 0 bases, with 8 bases between them. The CDR3 covers 14 residues. This chain's CDR3 is CASRWGSTNEKLFF. CDR3 bases: TGTGCCAGCAGGTGGGGGTCAACTAATGAAAAACTGTTTTTT.

The gene calls are TRBV13 and TRBJ1-3; D is uncertain. Looked up from germline, CDR1 is PRHDT and CDR2 is FYEKMQ (reference sequence). The CDR3 runs 14 residues. With 1 base removed from V and 8 bases from J, the gap between germline ends came to 12 bases. The CDR3 DNA reads TGTGCCAGCAGCTTAGAGGGCCTTTCTGACACCATATATTTT. Its protein product is CASSLEGLSDTIYF. Combining the CDR3 with reference TRBV13 and TRBJ1-3 gives the whole variable domain AAGVIQSPRHLIKEKRETATLKCYPIPRHDTVYWYQQGPGQDPQFLISFYEKMQSDKGSIPDRFSAQQFSDYHSELNMSSLELGDSALYFCASSLEGLSDTIYFGEGSWLTVV.

The chain carries TRBV2 and TRBJ2-1; the match to TRBD1 covers 9 bases. The CDR3 spans 15 residues. After removal of 3 bases from V and 3 bases from J, the junction contained 3 bases not matched to a gene. Germline CDR1 and CDR2: SNHLY and FYNNEI. DNA for the CDR3: TGTGCCAGCAGTGACCGGGACAGGGACTACAATGAGCAGTTCTTC. This gives the protein CASSDRDRDYNEQFF.

The rearrangement uses TRBV7-8 and TRBJ2-7; TRBD1 aligns across 9 bases. The trim removed 5 bases at V and 6 bases at J, leaving 8 bases unmatched. The length of the CDR3 is 14 residues. Per the germline V gene, CDR1 is SGHVS and CDR2 is FQNEAQ. The CDR3 loop is CASSPGTGLPEQYF. CDR3 in DNA: TGTGCCAGCAGCCCCGGGACAGGGCTCCCCGAGCAGTACTTC.

Turning to this clone: The sample carries other DNA sequences with the same CDR3. This rearrangement joins TRBV5-1 to TRBJ2-7; D is unclear. V lost 1 base and J 1 base, leaving 6 bases between the germline ends. There are 13 residues in the CDR3. Germline V gene sequence: CDR1 SGHRS, CDR2 YFSETQ. The CDR3 coding sequence is TGCGCCAGCAGCTTGAGATCATCCTACGAGCAGTACTTC. Protein product: CASSLRSSYEQYF.

Points on this clone: This specimen includes other DNA sequences encoding the same CDR3. The CDR3 protein is CASSQTVNTEAFF. In nucleotides, the CDR3 is TGCGCCAGCAGCCAGACTGTGAACACTGAAGCTTTCTTT. The genes are TRBV4-1 and TRBJ1-1; no firm D call. The CDR3 length is 13 residues. V gave up 3 bases and J gave up 0 bases, with 5 bases separating them. The germline V gene has CDR1 MGHRA and CDR2 YSYEKL.

DNA of the CDR3: TGTGCCAGCAGTTACCCCGGGGGGGGCTACGAGCAGTACTTC. This gives the protein CASSYPGGGYEQYF. V usage is TRBV6-6 and J usage is TRBJ2-7, with 8 positions matching TRBD2. The CDR3 sequence is 14 residues long. The V gene's germline CDR1 is MNHNY and CDR2 SVGAGI (reference sequence). J gave up 3 bases and V 2 bases, and 3 bases lay outside the gene matches.

V is TRBV6-6 and J is TRBJ1-2; tentative D call: TRBD1 (5 bases). CDR1 and CDR2 (germline): MNHNY, SVGAGI (reference sequence). V lost 10 bases to trimming and J lost 5 bases, with 8 bases between them. CDR3 length equals 10 residues. The CDR3 loop reads CAIKGYGYTF. The CDR3 DNA reads TGTGCCATTAAGGGGTATGGCTACACCTTC.

The rearrangement uses TRBV5-1 and TRBJ2-7, with no clear D. The CDR3 is 15 amino acids. Trimming pared 0 bases from V and 3 bases from J, leaving 13 bases between. From germline, CDR1 is SGHRS and CDR2 YFSETQ. The CDR3 DNA reads as TGCGCCAGCAGCTTGGGGGCTGGAAGAAACTACGAGCAGTACTTC. Its protein is CASSLGAGRNYEQYF.

V gene TRBV10-3 combines with J gene TRBJ2-5; 7 nucleotides align to TRBD1. Germline CDR1 reads ENHRY; CDR2 reads SYGVKD. The CDR3 has 15 residues. Trimming removed 2 bases from V and 3 bases from J; junction bases left unmatched: 6. CDR3 DNA sequence: TGTGCCATCAGTGAGATGGACAGGACCGAAGAGACCCAGTACTTC. This translates into CAISEMDRTEETQYF.

This clone was seen a single time. The chain employs TRBV18 and TRBJ2-1; D possibly corresponds to TRBD1 (6 bases). V was cut by 4 bases and J by 3 bases, with 13 bases left in between. CDR3 length: 15 residues. Germline CDR1 KGHSH, CDR2 LQKENI. The CDR3 loop reads CASSLPTGIYNEQFF. DNA for the CDR3: TGTGCCAGCTCACTTCCTACAGGGATCTACAATGAGCAGTTCTTC.

The sample holds one count of this clone. J is TRBJ1-1 and V is TRBV28; unclear D gene. Germline V CDR1 and CDR2: MDHEN, SYDVKM. Trimming took 6 bases from V and 1 from J, leaving 9 bases between them. This CDR3 has 13 residues. CDR3 region: CASREGRNTEAFF. Written as DNA, the CDR3 is TGTGCCAGCAGGGAAGGCAGGAACACTGAAGCTTTCTTT.

The gene calls are TRBV6-1 and TRBJ2-5, with 10 bases matching TRBD2. The CDR3 consists of 15 residues. From germline, CDR1 is MNHNS and CDR2 SASEGT. Losses at the gene ends were 3 bases for V and 3 bases for J; bases not matched to a gene: 4. CDR3 nucleotides: TGTGCCAGCAGTGATCCAACTAGCGGGGAAGAGACCCAGTACTTC. Its protein product is CASSDPTSGEETQYF.

The genes are TRBV6-5 and TRBJ1-1, with no clear D. The V gene lost 2 bases and the J gene lost 7 bases, with 20 bases spanning the gap. The CDR3 sequence is 16 residues long. Germline V gene data show CDR1 as MNHEY and CDR2 as SVGAGI. CDR3: CASSYDKQTMQLEAFF. CDR3 in DNA: TGTGCCAGCAGTTACGATAAACAAACGATGCAGCTTGAAGCTTTCTTT.

This chain links TRBV7-2 with TRBJ1-5; the D gene is possibly TRBD1 (6 bases). Germline loops: CDR1 SGHTA, CDR2 FQGNSA. The CDR3 runs 16 residues. V gave up 5 bases and J gave up 11 bases, with 25 bases separating them. For the CDR3, the DNA is TGTGCCAGCAGCATGGGGGCAATACAGGGAGGGGTGACCCAGCATTTT. It is translated as CASSMGAIQGGVTQHF.

Remarks on this clone: Other DNA variants within this sample encode the same CDR3. The chain uses TRBV19 and TRBJ1-2; 7 bases match TRBD1. Germline V gene data show CDR1 as LNHDA and CDR2 as SQIVND (reference sequence). The CDR3 runs 15 residues. V lost 9 bases to trimming and J lost 2 bases; unmatched junction nucleotides: 12. CDR3 coding DNA: TGTGCCAGCTCCCCCGACAGGGAGGGAAACTATGGCTACACCTTC. It is translated as CASSPDREGNYGYTF.

The chain joins TRBV10-1 to TRBJ2-7; D not resolved. The CDR3 length is 17 residues. Trimming stripped 3 bases from V and 4 bases from J, with 22 bases between. Germline CDR1 WNHNN, CDR2 SYGVQD (reference sequence). The CDR3 sequence is CASSDGEAGILGYEQYF. Written as DNA, the CDR3 is TGCGCCAGCAGTGACGGCGAAGCAGGAATACTGGGATACGAGCAGTACTTC.

The rearrangement uses TRBV7-8 and TRBJ2-1, with TRBD2 as a possible D gene (5 bases). The CDR3 has 14 amino acids. CDR1 is SGHVS and CDR2 is FQNEAQ in the germline V gene. Between the trimmed V and J ends, which lost 5 bases and 4 bases, there was a span of 12 bases. CDR3 bases: TGTGCCAGCAGCGTAGAGGGAGCGTACAATGAGCAGTTCTTC. Translation gives CASSVEGAYNEQFF.

Worth noting for this clone: One end of the junction varies from germline; a read error may be responsible. The V gene is TRBV7-7, the J gene TRBJ1-4; D is ambiguous. Germline V gene lookup returns CDR1 SSHAT and CDR2 FNYEAQ (reference sequence). This CDR3 contains 14 residues. The CDR3 coding sequence is TGTGCTAGCAGCTCCGGCGGAACTAATGAAAAACTGTTTTTT. Encoded protein: CASSSGGTNEKLFF.

The J gene is TRBJ2-3, the V gene TRBV29-1; 11 bases agree with TRBD1. With V trimmed by 5 bases and J by 1 base, 2 bases remained unmatched. The CDR3 is 14 amino acids. In germline, CDR1 is SQVTM, CDR2 ANQGSEA. CDR3 sequence reads: CSVMGQGGTDTQYF. Written as DNA, the CDR3 is TGCAGCGTTATGGGACAGGGGGGCACAGATACGCAGTATTTT.

The J gene is TRBJ1-5, the V gene TRBV7-9; 8 positions match TRBD1. CDR1 SEHNR and CDR2 FQNEAQ come from the germline V gene (reference sequence). J gave up 4 bases and V 5 bases, and 7 bases lay outside the gene matches. The CDR3 has 15 amino acids. CDR3 in DNA: TGTGCCAGCAGCCTCGGGACAGGTGAGAATCAGCCCCAGCATTTT. This sequence encodes CASSLGTGENQPQHF. Together with reference TRBV7-9 and TRBJ1-5, the CDR3 gives the full variable domain: DTGVSQNPRHKITKRGQNVTFRCDPISEHNRLYWYRQTLGQGPEFLTYFQNEAQLEKSRLLSDRFSAERPKGSFSTLEIQRTEQGDSAMYLCASSLGTGENQPQHFGDGTRLSIL.

This rearrangement joins TRBV7-9 to TRBJ1-1; maybe TRBD1 (5 bases). V was trimmed by 7 bases and J by 0 bases, leaving 15 bases between them. CDR1 and CDR2 (germline): SEHNR, FQNEAQ (reference sequence). The CDR3 length is 15 residues. The CDR3 loop is CASTPPGQMNTEAFF. The DNA of the CDR3 is TGTGCCAGCACCCCCCCAGGGCAGATGAACACTGAAGCTTTCTTT.

The J gene is TRBJ2-1, the V gene TRBV4-1; TRBD1 aligns across 11 bases. V dropped 0 bases and J dropped 3; count of bases not matched to a gene: 7. The CDR3 runs to 18 residues. Per the germline V gene, CDR1 is MGHRA and CDR2 is YSYEKL. This CDR3 is CASSQDIFGTGGYNEQFF. The CDR3, as DNA: TGCGCCAGCAGCCAAGATATATTCGGGACAGGGGGCTACAATGAGCAGTTCTTC.

Of note for this clone: Other DNA sequences of this sample code for an identical CDR3. The chain joins TRBV19 to TRBJ2-1; possibly TRBD2 for D (6 bases). Deletions cut 3 bases from V and 5 bases from J, with 8 bases between. This CDR3 is built from 13 residues. Germline values: CDR1 LNHDA, CDR2 SQIVND (reference sequence). The CDR3 region has the DNA TGTGCCAGTAGTATTGGAGGGAACAATGAGCAGTTCTTC. This codes for CASSIGGNNEQFF. Based on the CDR3 plus reference TRBV19 and TRBJ2-1, the full variable domain is DGGITQSPKYLFRKEGQNVTLSCEQNLNHDAMYWYRQDPGQGLRLIYYSQIVNDFQKGDIAEGYSVSREKKESFPLTVTSAQKNPTAFYLCASSIGGNNEQFFGPGTRLTVL.

The table lists this clone with a count of one. This chain connects TRBV7-9 to TRBJ1-2; 7 bases fit TRBD1. The V segment lost 4 bases and the J segment 0 bases; nucleotides outside the gene matches: 5. From germline, CDR1 is SEHNR and CDR2 FQNEAQ (reference sequence). The CDR3 is 15 amino acids. CDR3: CASSSWDSANYGYTF. The CDR3 nucleotides are TGTGCCAGCAGCTCATGGGACAGTGCTAACTATGGCTACACCTTC.

The gene calls are TRBV6-5 and TRBJ2-2, with 8 positions matching TRBD2. CDR3 size: 13 residues. With V trimmed by 5 bases and J by 6 bases, 2 bases remained unmatched. Germline values: CDR1 MNHEY, CDR2 SVGAGI. The CDR3 DNA reads as TGTGCCAGCAGTAGCGGGAGCGCCGGGGAGCTGTTTTTT. As protein: CASSSGSAGELFF.

The V gene is TRBV2, the J gene TRBJ1-1; D gene unclear. CDR3 size: 12 residues. V gave up 3 bases and J gave up 5 bases, with 7 bases separating them. Germline CDR1 is SNHLY and CDR2 is FYNNEI. The CDR3, as DNA: TGTGCCAGCAGTGACGGGGAAACTGAAGCTTTCTTT. This encodes CASSDGETEAFF.